Below, 21 T cell receptor beta chains from the same sample are listed, as sequenced in a study of blood T cell repertoires in COVID-19. TCRdb's table, derived via immunoSEQ multiplex PCR, lists solely in-frame clones and lacks some. The table lists about 59,000 clones, more than 75% of them singletons. Specimen: peripheral blood. These receptors were collected from a man aged 55 to 70 with acute or convalescent COVID-19.

V and J are TRBV2 and TRBJ1-4, with TRBD1 identical over 8 bases. Looked up from germline, CDR1 is SNHLY and CDR2 is FYNNEI. The CDR3 extends over 14 amino acids. The trim removed 7 bases at V and 6 bases at J, leaving 7 bases unmatched. DNA of the CDR3: TGTGCCAGCAACCGACAGGGGAGGGATGAAAAACTGTTTTTT. Protein sequence: CASNRQGRDEKLFF.

This sequence joins TRBV27 and TRBJ2-5; 8 nucleotides match TRBD1. The CDR3 contains 15 residues. The J segment lost 2 bases and the V segment lost 2 bases, leaving 4 bases of the junction unmatched. CDR1 and CDR2 (germline): MNHEY, SMNVEV (reference sequence). The CDR3 is CASSLKDRVQETQYF. The CDR3 bases are TGTGCCAGCAGTTTAAAGGACAGGGTACAAGAGACCCAGTACTTC.

This sequence joins TRBV19 and TRBJ2-1; D is perhaps TRBD2 (7 bases). CDR1 and CDR2 from the germline V gene are LNHDA and SQIVND (reference sequence). The V and J ends lost 0 bases and 7 bases respectively, with 16 bases between them. The CDR3 loop spans 16 amino acids. CDR3 protein: CASSIDQGGTLNEQFF. CDR3 DNA sequence: TGTGCCAGTAGTATAGATCAGGGAGGGACACTAAATGAGCAGTTCTTC.

The rearrangement joins TRBV7-9 to TRBJ2-5; TRBD2 agrees at 9 bases. Per germline, CDR1 SEHNR and CDR2 FQNEAQ (reference sequence). J lost 5 bases, V lost 5 bases, and 9 bases had no gene match. The CDR3 contains 15 residues. The CDR3 sequence: CASSPGTSSWETQYF. The DNA for the CDR3 is TGTGCCAGCAGCCCCGGGACTAGCTCTTGGGAGACCCAGTACTTC.

The chain joins TRBV9 to TRBJ2-4; 12 bases map to TRBD2. The germline V gene has CDR1 SGDLS and CDR2 YYNGEE. The CDR3 extends over 15 amino acids. After removal of 3 bases from V and 7 bases from J, the junction contained 5 bases not matched to a gene. CDR3 sequence reads: CASSAAGLAGNIQYF. CDR3 nucleotide sequence: TGTGCCAGCAGCGCGGCGGGACTAGCGGGCAACATTCAGTACTTC.

The V and J genes are TRBV7-9 and TRBJ2-1; D might be TRBD2 (6 bases). Per germline, CDR1 SEHNR and CDR2 FQNEAQ (reference sequence). The V end was cut by 5 bases, the J end by 9 bases, with 17 bases between. This CDR3 contains 14 residues. The CDR3 bases are TGTGCCAGCAGCGAATCAACCCTGGGGGGTGAGCAGTTCTTC. Its protein product is CASSESTLGGEQFF.

V and J are TRBV7-3 and TRBJ2-1; maybe TRBD2 (5 bases). The CDR3 runs 12 residues. V dropped 5 bases and J dropped 9 bases, with 11 bases sitting between them. Germline V gene data show CDR1 as SGHTA and CDR2 as FQGTGA. In DNA form, the CDR3 reads TGTGCCAGCAGCCTAGCCCGGGGTGAGCAGTTCTTC. This encodes CASSLARGEQFF.

The genes are TRBV5-1 and TRBJ1-3; 9 bases are shared with TRBD1. The CDR3 extends over 17 amino acids. Germline assignment: CDR1 SGHRS and CDR2 YFSETQ. Trimming cost V 2 bases and J 4 bases; bases outside gene matches: 10. The CDR3 here is CASSFWGQGVSGNTIYF. The DNA of the CDR3 is TGCGCCAGCAGCTTTTGGGGACAGGGTGTGTCGGGAAACACCATATATTTT.

J is TRBJ2-1 and V is TRBV7-3; 12 bases agree with TRBD2. The CDR3 consists of 16 residues. From germline, CDR1 is SGHTA and CDR2 FQGTGA. V was clipped by 5 bases and J by 7 bases; unmatched bases: 9. As DNA, the CDR3 is TGTGCCAGCAGCCCCACGTCTAGCGGGGGGGCAAATGAGCAGTTCTTC. Encoded protein: CASSPTSSGGANEQFF.

The chain employs TRBV3-1 (or the pseudogene TRBV3-2) and TRBJ2-6; a possible D gene is TRBD1 (6 bases). The CDR3 runs 17 residues. V was shortened by 3 bases and J by 1 base, with 13 bases between the two germline ends. Per germline, CDR1 LGHDT and CDR2 YNNKEL (reference sequence). In DNA form, the CDR3 reads TGTGCCAGCAGCCAGGGCAGGGGCGTTTCTGGGGCCAACGTCCTGACTTTC. Amino acid sequence: CASSQGRGVSGANVLTF.

This chain connects TRBV9 to TRBJ2-1; 11 nucleotides align to TRBD1. V shed 2 bases, J shed 8 bases, and the junction held 3 bases outside the gene matches. This CDR3 region has 14 residues. Germline CDR1 reads SGDLS; CDR2 reads YYNGEE. CDR3 in DNA: TGTGCCAGCAGCGTCCGGACAGGGGGCGATGAGCAGTTCTTC. This encodes CASSVRTGGDEQFF.

This chain links TRBV12-3 or TRBV12-4 with TRBJ2-7; TRBD2 matches 11 bases. V was clipped by 6 bases and J by 6 bases; unmatched bases: 1. This CDR3 has 12 amino acids. The chain's CDR3 is CASRGTSGEQYF. In nucleotides, the CDR3 is TGTGCCAGCAGGGGGACTAGCGGCGAGCAGTACTTC.

This chain connects TRBV6-5 to TRBJ1-5, with TRBD1 matching over 7 bases. J gave up 2 bases and V 4 bases, and 5 bases lay outside the gene matches. Germline V gene sequence: CDR1 MNHEY, CDR2 SVGAGI. This CDR3 has 15 amino acids. The CDR3 nucleotides are TGTGCCAGCAGTTCTGGACAGGTTGGCAATCAGCCCCAGCATTTT. It codes for CASSSGQVGNQPQHF.

The chain has TRBV11-2 and TRBJ1-1; D not certain. CDR3 length equals 14 residues. With 3 bases removed from V and 0 bases from J, the gap between germline ends came to 8 bases. CDR1 SGHAT and CDR2 FQNNGV come from the germline V gene. The CDR3 DNA follows: TGTGCCAGCAGCTTCACTCAGGTGAACACTGAAGCTTTCTTT. Translating it yields CASSFTQVNTEAFF.

The V gene is TRBV4-1, the J gene TRBJ2-1; TRBD2 agrees at 8 bases. The CDR3 spans 16 residues. From germline, CDR1 is MGHRA and CDR2 YSYEKL. Unmatched junction bases numbered 9, after V lost 4 bases and J lost 4 bases. CDR3 nucleotides: TGCGCCAGCAGCCTAGAGAGCGGGGGTAGTTACAATGAGCAGTTCTTC. Amino acid sequence: CASSLESGGSYNEQFF.

This sequence joins TRBV27 and TRBJ1-1; D is undetermined. The CDR3 sequence is 15 residues long. Per germline, CDR1 MNHEY and CDR2 SMNVEV (reference sequence). The ends were cut back, 2 bases at V and 8 bases at J, with 18 bases in the middle. In DNA form, the CDR3 reads TGTGCCAGCAGTTTAGGTTCGGCGGGCAGTAAGGAAGCTTTCTTT. Its protein product is CASSLGSAGSKEAFF.

This clone is a singleton in its sample. Here the CDR3 reads CASSGWQGNGYTF. Written as DNA, the CDR3 is TGTGCCAGCAGTGGATGGCAGGGTAATGGCTACACCTTC. This chain uses TRBV2 with TRBJ1-2, with D maybe TRBD1 (5 bases). CDR1 is SNHLY, CDR2 FYNNEI, per germline. This CDR3 region has 13 residues. With 4 bases removed from V and 6 bases from J, the gap between germline ends came to 12 bases. Full variable domain (missing parts from reference TRBV2 and TRBJ1-2): EPEVTQTPSHQVTQMGQEVILRCVPISNHLYFYWYRQILGQKVEFLVSFYNNEISEKSEIFDDQFSVERPDGSNFTLKIRSTKLEDSAMYFCASSGWQGNGYTFGSGTRLTVV.

The V call is TRBV19, the J call TRBJ2-1, with D possibly TRBD1 on 6 matching bases. This CDR3 spans 15 amino acids. Germline V gene lookup returns CDR1 LNHDA and CDR2 SQIVND (reference sequence). Trimming cost V 6 bases and J 7 bases, with 19 bases left between them. The CDR3 DNA follows: TGTGCCAGTAGAAAGAGAGCCCAGGGGTGGAATGAGCAGTTCTTC. This gives the protein CASRKRAQGWNEQFF.

The chain carries TRBV7-2 and TRBJ1-2; no clear D. Germline-derived CDR1 and CDR2 are SGHTA and FQGNSA. There are 13 residues in the CDR3. The germline V and J ends were trimmed by 1 base and 8 bases, with 11 bases remaining between them. CDR3 protein: CASSLVKQSGYTF. The CDR3 coding sequence is TGTGCCAGCAGCTTAGTGAAGCAAAGCGGCTACACCTTC.

The chain recombines TRBV11-2 with TRBJ2-1, with a possible D match to TRBD1 (5 bases). CDR3 length: 16 amino acids. Germline-derived CDR1 and CDR2 are SGHAT and FQNNGV. Trimming took off 2 bases at V and 5 bases at J, with 16 bases between the two ends. Written as DNA, the CDR3 is TGTGCCAGCAGCTTACAGGGAAACGTTAAGAACAATGAGCAGTTCTTC. Encoded protein: CASSLQGNVKNNEQFF.

V usage is TRBV6-4 and J usage is TRBJ1-1; D gene ambiguous. The CDR3 runs to 11 residues. V dropped 6 bases and J dropped 1 base, with 3 bases sitting between them. Germline CDR1 reads MRHNA; CDR2 reads SNTAGT. The CDR3 loop reads CASRQNTEAFF. Written as DNA, the CDR3 is TGTGCCAGCAGACAGAACACTGAAGCTTTCTTT.